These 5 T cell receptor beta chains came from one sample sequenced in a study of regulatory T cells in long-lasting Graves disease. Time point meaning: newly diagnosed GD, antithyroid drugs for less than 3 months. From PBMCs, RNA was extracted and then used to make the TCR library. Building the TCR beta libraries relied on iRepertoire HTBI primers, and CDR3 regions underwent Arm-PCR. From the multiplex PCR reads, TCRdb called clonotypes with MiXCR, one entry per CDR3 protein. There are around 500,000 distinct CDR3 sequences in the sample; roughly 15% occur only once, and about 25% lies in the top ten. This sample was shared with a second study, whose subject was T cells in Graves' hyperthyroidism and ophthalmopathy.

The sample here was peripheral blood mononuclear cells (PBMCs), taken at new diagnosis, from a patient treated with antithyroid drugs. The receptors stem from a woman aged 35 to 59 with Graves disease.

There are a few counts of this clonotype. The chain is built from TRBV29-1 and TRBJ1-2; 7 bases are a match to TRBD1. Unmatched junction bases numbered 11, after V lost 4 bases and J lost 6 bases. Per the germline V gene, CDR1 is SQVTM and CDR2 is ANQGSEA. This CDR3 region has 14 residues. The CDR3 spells CSVVDFRGRDGYTF. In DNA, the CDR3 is TGCAGCGTTGTCGACTTCAGGGGGAGGGATGGCTACACCTTC.

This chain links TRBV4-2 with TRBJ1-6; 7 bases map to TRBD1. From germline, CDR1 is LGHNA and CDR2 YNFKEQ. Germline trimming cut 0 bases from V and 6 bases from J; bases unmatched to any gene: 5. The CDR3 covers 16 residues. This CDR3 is CASSQDLQGLNSPLHF. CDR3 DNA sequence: TGTGCCAGCAGCCAAGATTTACAGGGGCTTAATTCACCCCTCCACTTT.

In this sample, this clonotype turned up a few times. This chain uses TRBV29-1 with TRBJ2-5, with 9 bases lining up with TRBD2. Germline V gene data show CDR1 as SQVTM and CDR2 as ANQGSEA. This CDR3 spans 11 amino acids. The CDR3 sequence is CSGLASETQYF. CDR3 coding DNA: TGCAGTGGACTAGCGAGTGAGACCCAGTACTTC.

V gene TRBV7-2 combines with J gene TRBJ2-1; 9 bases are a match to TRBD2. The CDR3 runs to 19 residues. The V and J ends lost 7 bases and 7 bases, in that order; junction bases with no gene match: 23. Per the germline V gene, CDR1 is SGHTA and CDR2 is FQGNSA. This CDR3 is CASTGRGGRGGSTTNEQFF. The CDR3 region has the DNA TGTGCCAGCACTGGGCGGGGGGGAAGAGGAGGCTCGACTACTAATGAGCAGTTCTTC.

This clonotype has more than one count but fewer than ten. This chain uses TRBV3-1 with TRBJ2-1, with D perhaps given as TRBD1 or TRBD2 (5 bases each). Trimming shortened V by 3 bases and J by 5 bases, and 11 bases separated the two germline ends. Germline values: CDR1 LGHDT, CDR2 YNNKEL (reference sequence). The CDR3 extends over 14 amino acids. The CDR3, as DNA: TGTGCCAGCAGCCAGATGGGGGACGACAATGAGCAGTTCTTC. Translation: CASSQMGDDNEQFF.